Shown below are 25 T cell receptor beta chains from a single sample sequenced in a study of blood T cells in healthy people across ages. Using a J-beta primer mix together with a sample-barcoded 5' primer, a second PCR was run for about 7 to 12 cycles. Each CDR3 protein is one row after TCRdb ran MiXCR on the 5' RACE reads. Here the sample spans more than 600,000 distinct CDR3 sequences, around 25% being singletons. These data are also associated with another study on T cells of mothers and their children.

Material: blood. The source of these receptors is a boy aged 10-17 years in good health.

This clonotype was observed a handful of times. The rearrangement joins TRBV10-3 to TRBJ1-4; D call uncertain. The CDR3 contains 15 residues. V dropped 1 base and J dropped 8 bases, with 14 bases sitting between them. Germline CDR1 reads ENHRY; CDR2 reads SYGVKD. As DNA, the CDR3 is TGTGCCATCAGTGAGTTGCGGGTGCCGTACGAAAAACTGTTTTTT. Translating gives CAISELRVPYEKLFF.

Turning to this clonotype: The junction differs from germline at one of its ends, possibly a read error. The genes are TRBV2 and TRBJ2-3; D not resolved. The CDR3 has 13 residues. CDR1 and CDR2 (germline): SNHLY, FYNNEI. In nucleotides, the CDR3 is TGTGCCAGCAGGCAACTCTACACAAATACGCAGTATTTT. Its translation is CASRQLYTNTQYF. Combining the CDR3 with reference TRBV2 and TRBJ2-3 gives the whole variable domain EPEVTQTPSHQVTQMGQEVILRCVPISNHLYFYWYRQILGQKVEFLVSFYNNEISEKSEIFDDQFSVERPDGSNFTLKIRSTKLEDSAMYFCASRQLYTNTQYFGPGTRLTVL.

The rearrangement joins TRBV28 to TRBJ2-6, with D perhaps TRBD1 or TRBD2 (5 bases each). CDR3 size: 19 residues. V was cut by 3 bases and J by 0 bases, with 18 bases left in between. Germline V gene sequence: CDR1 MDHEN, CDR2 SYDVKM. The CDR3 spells CASSFGGMDRYSGANVLTF. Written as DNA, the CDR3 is TGTGCCAGCAGTTTTGGGGGAATGGACCGTTACTCTGGGGCCAACGTCCTGACTTTC.

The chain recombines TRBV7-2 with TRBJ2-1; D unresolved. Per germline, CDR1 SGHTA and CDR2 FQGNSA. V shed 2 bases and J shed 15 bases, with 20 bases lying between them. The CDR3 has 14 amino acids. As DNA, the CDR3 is TGTGCCAGCAGCTTAATGATGGCCTCCGGTGGTGCGTTCTTC. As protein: CASSLMMASGGAFF.

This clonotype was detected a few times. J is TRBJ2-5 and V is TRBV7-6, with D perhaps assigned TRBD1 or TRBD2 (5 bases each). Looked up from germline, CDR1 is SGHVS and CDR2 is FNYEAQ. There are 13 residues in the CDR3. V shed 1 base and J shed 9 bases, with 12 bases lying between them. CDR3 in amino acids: CASSLEVGAAQYF. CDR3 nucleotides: TGTGCCAGCAGCTTAGAGGTCGGGGCGGCCCAGTACTTC.

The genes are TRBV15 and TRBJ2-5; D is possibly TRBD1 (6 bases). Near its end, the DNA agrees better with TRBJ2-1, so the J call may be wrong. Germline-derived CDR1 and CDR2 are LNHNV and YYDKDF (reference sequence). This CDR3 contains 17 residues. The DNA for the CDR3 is TGTGCCACCAGCAGAGATAGGAAACAGGGAACTCTCAATGAGCAGTTCTTC. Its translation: CATSRDRKQGTLNEQFF.

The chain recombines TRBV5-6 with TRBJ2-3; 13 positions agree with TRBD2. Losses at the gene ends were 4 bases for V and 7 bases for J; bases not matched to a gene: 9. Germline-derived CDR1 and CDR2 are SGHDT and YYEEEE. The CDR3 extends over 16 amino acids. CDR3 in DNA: TGTGCCAGCAGCCCTGGACTAGCGGGAGTTTTGTATACGCAGTATTTT. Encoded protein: CASSPGLAGVLYTQYF.

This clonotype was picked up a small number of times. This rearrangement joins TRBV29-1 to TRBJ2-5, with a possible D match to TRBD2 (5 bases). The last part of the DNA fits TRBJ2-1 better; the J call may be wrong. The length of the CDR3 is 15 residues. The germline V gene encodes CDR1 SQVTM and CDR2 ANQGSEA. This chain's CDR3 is CSVEGASSLINEQFF. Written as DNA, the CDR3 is TGCAGCGTTGAAGGAGCGTCTAGCCTCATCAATGAGCAGTTCTTC.

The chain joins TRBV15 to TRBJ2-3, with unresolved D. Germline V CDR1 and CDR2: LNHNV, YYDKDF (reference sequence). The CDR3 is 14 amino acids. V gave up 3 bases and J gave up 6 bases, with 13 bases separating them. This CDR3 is CATSSPLRLDTQYF. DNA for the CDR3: TGTGCCACCAGCAGCCCGTTACGCTTGGATACGCAGTATTTT.

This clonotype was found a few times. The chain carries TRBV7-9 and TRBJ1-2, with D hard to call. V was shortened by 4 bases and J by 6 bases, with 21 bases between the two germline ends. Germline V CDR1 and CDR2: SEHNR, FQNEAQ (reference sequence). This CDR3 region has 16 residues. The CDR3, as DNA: TGTGCCAGCAGCTGGGGTCGAGGGCCTGGGGAGGATGGCTACACCTTC. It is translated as CASSWGRGPGEDGYTF.

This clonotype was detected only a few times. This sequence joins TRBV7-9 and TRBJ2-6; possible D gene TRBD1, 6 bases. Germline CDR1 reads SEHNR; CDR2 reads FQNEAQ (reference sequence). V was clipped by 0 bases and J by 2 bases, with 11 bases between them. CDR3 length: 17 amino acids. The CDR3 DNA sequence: TGTGCCAGCAGCTTAGCTCCGGGGACAACTGGGGCCAACGTCCTGACTTTC. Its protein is CASSLAPGTTGANVLTF.

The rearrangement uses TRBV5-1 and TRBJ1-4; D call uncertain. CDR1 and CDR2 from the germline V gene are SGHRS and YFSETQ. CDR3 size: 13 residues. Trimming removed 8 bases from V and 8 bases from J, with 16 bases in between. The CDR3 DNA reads TGCGCCAGTAGAGCTTCCCCGGGAGAAAAACTGTTTTTT. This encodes CASRASPGEKLFF.

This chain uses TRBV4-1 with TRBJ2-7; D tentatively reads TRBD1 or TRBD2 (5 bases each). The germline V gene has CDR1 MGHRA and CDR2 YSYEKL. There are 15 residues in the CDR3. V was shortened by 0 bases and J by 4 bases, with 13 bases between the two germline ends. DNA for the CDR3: TGCGCCAGCAGCCAAGACCCGGGGCTCGCATACGAGCAGTACTTC. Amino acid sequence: CASSQDPGLAYEQYF.

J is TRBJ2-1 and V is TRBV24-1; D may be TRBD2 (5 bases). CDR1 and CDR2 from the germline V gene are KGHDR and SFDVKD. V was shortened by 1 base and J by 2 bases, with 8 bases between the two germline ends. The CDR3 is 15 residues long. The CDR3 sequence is CATSDFSAAYNEQFF. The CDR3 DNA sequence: TGTGCCACCAGTGATTTTAGCGCTGCCTACAATGAGCAGTTCTTC.

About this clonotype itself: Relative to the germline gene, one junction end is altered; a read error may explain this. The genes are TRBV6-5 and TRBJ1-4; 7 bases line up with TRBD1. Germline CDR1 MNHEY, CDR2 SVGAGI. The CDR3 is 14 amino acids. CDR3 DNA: TGTGCCAGCCGTTACGGGACAGCGAATGAAAAACTGTTTTTT. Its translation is CASRYGTANEKLFF.

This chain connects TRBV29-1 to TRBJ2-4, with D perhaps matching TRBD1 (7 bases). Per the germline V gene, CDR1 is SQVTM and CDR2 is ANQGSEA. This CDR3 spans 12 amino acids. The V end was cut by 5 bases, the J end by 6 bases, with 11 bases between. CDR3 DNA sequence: TGCAGCGTTCAGGAGGGGGCAAACATTCAGTACTTC. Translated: CSVQEGANIQYF.

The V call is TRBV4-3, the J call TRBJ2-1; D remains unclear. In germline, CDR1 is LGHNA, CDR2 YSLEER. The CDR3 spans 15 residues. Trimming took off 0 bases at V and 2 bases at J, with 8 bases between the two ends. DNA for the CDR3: TGCGCCAGCAGCCAAGAGAGATTACCCTACAATGAGCAGTTCTTC. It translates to CASSQERLPYNEQFF.

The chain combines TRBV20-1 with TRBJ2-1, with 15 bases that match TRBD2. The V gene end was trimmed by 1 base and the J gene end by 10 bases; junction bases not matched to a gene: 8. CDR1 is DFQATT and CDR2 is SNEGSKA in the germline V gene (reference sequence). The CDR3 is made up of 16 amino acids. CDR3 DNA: TGCAGTGCTAGAGTTGGGACTAGCGGGAGGACGAACGAGCAGTTCTTC. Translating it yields CSARVGTSGRTNEQFF.

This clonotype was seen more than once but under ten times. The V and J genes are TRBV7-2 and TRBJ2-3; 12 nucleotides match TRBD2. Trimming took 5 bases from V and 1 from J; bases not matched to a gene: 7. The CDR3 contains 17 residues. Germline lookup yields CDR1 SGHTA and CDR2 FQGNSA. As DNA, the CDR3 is TGTGCCAGCAGCCTGAACCCTAGCGGGGGGGGCACAGATACGCAGTATTTT. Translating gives CASSLNPSGGGTDTQYF.

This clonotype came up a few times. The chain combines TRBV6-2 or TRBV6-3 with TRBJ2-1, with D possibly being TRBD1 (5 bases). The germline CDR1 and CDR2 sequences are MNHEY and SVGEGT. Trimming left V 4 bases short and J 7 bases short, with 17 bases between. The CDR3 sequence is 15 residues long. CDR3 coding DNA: TGTGCCAGCAGTTTAGGGTGGGGCGGTGGGAATGAGCAGTTCTTC. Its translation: CASSLGWGGGNEQFF.

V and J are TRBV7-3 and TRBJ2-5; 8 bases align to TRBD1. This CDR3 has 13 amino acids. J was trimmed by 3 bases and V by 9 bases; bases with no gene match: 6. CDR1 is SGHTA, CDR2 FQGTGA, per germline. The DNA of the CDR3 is TGTGCCAGTGGGCAGGGGGCCGAAGAGACCCAGTACTTC. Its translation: CASGQGAEETQYF.

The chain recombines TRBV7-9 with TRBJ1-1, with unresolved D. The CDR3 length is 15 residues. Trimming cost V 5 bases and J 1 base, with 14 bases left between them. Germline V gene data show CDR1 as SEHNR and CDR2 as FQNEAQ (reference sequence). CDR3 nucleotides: TGTGCCAGCAGCCCTCCCGTGTCGGAGAACACTGAAGCTTTCTTT. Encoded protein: CASSPPVSENTEAFF.

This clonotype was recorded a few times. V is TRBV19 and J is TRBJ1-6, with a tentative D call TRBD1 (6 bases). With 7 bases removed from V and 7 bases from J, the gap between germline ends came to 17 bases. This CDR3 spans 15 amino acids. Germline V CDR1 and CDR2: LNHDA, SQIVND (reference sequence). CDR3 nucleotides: TGTGCCAGTACCCCATGGGCAGGGGCAAATTCACCCCTCCACTTT. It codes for CASTPWAGANSPLHF.

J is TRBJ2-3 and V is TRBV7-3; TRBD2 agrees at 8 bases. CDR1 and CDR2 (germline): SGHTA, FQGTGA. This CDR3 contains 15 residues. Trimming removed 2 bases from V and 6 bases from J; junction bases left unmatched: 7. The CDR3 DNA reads TGTGCCAGCAGCTTAGCGGGAGGCGGTTCCGATACGCAGTATTTT. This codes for CASSLAGGGSDTQYF.

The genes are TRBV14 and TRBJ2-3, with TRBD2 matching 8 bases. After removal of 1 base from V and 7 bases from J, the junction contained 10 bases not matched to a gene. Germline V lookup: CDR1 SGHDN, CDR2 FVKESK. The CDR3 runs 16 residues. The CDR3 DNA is TGTGCCAGCAGCCAAGCCCTAGCGGGTGACTCGCATACGCAGTATTTT. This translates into CASSQALAGDSHTQYF.